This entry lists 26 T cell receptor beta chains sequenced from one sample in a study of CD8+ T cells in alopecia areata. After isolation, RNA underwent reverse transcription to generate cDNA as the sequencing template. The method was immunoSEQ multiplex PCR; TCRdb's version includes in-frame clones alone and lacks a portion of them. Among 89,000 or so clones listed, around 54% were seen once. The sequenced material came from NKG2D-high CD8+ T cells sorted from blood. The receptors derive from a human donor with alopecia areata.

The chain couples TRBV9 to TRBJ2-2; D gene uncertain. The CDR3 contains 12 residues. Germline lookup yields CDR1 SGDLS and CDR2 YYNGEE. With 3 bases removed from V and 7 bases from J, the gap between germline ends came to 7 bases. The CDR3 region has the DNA TGTGCCAGCAGCGCCTTCAGCGGGGAGCTGTTTTTT. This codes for CASSAFSGELFF.

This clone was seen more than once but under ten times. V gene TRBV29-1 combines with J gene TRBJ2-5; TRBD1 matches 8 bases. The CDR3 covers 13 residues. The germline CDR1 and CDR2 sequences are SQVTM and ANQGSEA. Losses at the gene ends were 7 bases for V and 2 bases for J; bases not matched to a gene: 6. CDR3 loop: CSAPGDRQETQYF. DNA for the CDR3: TGCAGCGCCCCGGGGGACAGGCAAGAGACCCAGTACTTC.

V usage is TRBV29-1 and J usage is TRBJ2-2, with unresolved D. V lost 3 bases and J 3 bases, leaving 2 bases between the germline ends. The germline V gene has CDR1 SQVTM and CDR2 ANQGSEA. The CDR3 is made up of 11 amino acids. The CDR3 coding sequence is TGCAGCGTTGATTACACCGGGGAGCTGTTTTTT. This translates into CSVDYTGELFF.

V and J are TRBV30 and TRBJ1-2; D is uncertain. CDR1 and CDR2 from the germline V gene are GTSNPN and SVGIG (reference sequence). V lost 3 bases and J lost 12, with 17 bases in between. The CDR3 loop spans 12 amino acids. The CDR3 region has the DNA TGTGCCTGGAGGACCAGCCTTGGACGAAACACCTTC. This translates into CAWRTSLGRNTF. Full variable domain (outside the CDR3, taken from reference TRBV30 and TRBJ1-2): SQTIHQWPATLVQPVGSPLSLECTVEGTSNPNLYWYRQAAGRGLQLLFYSVGIGQISSEVPQNLSASRPQDRQFILSSKKLLLSDSGFYLCAWRTSLGRNTFGSGTRLTVV.

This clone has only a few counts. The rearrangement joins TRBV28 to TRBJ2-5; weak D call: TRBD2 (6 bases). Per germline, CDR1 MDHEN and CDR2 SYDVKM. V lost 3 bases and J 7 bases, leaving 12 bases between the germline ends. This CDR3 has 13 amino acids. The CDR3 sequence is CASSFGRDGTQYF. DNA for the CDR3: TGTGCCAGCAGTTTTGGGCGGGACGGGACCCAGTACTTC.

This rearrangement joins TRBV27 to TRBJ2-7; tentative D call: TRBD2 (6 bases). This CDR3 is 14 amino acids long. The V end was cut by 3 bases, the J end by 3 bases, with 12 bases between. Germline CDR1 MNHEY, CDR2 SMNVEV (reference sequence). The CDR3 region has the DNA TGTGCCAGCAGTTTCGGAGGGGAAGGCTACGAGCAGTACTTC. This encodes CASSFGGEGYEQYF.

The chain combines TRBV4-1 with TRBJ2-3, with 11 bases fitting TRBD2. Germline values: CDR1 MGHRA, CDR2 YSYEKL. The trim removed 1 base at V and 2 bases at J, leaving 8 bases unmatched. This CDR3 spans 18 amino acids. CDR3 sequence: CASSQVPSLAGDTDTQYF. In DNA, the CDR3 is TGCGCCAGCAGCCAAGTACCGTCACTAGCGGGGGACACAGATACGCAGTATTTT.

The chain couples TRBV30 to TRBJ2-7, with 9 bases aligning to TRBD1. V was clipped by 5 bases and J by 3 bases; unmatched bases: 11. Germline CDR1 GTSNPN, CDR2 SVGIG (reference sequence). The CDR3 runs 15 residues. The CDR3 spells CAWSSPGTGIYEQYF. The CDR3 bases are TGTGCCTGGTCTAGTCCCGGGACAGGGATCTACGAGCAGTACTTC.

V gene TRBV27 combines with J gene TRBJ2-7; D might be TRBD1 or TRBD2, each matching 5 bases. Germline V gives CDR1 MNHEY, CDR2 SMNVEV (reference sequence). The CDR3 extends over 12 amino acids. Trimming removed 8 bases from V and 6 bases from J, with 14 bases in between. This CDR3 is CASAGALGEQYF. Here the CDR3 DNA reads TGTGCCAGCGCCGGGGCCCTCGGCGAGCAGTACTTC.

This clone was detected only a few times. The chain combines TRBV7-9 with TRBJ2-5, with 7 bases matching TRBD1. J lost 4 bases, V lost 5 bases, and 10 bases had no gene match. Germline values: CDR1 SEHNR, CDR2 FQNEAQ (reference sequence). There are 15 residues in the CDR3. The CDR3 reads CASSTLRQGGETQYF. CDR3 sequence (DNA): TGTGCCAGCAGCACGCTCAGACAGGGTGGAGAGACCCAGTACTTC.

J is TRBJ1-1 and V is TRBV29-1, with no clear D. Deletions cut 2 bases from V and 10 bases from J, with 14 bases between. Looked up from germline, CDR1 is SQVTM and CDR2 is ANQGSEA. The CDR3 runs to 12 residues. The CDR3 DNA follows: TGCAGCGTTGAAATCTACAGTGGGCGAGCTTTCTTT. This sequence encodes CSVEIYSGRAFF. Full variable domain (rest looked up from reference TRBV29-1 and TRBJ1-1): SAVISQKPSRDICQRGTSLTIQCQVDSQVTMMFWYRQQPGQSLTLIATANQGSEATYESGFVIDKFPISRPNLTFSTLTVSNMSPEDSSIYLCSVEIYSGRAFFGQGTRLTVV.

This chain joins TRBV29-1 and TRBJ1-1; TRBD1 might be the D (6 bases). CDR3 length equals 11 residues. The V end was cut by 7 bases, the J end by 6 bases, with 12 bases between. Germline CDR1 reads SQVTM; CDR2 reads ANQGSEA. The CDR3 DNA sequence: TGCAGCGGCGAGGGGGGCGCTGAAGCTTTCTTT. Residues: CSGEGGAEAFF.

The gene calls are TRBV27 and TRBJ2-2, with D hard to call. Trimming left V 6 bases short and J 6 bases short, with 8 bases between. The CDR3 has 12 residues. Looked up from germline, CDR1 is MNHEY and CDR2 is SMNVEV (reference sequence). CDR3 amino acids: CASSLVPGELFF. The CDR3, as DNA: TGTGCCAGCAGCTTAGTCCCCGGGGAGCTGTTTTTT.

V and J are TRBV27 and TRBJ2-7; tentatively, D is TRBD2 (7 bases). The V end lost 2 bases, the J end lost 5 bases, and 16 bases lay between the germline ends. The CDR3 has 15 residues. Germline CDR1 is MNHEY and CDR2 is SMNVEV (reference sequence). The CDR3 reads CASSLMAGAGDEQYF. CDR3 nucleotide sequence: TGTGCCAGCAGTTTAATGGCGGGGGCGGGTGACGAGCAGTACTTC.

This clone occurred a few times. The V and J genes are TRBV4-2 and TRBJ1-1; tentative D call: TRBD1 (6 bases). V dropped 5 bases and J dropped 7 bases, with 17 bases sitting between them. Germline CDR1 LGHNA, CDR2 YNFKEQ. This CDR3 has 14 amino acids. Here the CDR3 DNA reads TGTGCCAGCAGCTATGCGGGCAGGGGCTATGAAGCTTTCTTT. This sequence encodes CASSYAGRGYEAFF.

The CDR3 DNA is TGTGCCAGCAGTTACTCCGGGACCGCTGTTCGACCCCTCCACTTT. This translates into CASSYSGTAVRPLHF. The chain carries TRBV2 and TRBJ1-6, with D perhaps TRBD1 (5 bases). Trimming removed 5 bases from V and 12 bases from J, with 20 bases in between. The germline gives CDR1 SNHLY, CDR2 FYNNEI. The CDR3 contains 15 residues.

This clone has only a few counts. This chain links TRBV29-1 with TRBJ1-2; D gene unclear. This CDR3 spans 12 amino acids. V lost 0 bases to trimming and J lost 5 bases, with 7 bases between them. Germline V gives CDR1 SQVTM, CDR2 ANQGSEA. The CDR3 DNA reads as TGCAGCGTTGAAGAGGGGAGATATGGCTACACCTTC. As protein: CSVEEGRYGYTF. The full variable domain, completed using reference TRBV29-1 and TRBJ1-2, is SAVISQKPSRDICQRGTSLTIQCQVDSQVTMMFWYRQQPGQSLTLIATANQGSEATYESGFVIDKFPISRPNLTFSTLTVSNMSPEDSSIYLCSVEEGRYGYTFGSGTRLTVV.

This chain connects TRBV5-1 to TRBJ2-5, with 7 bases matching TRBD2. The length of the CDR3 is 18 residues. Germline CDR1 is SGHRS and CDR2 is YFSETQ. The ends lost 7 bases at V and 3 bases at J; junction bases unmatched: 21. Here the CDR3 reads CASAFSLPRPGGKETQYF. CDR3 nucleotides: TGCGCCAGCGCATTCTCGCTGCCCCGCCCGGGGGGTAAAGAGACCCAGTACTTC.

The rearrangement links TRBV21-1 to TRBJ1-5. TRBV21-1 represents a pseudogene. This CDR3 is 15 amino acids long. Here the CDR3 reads CASNRADDSNQPQHF. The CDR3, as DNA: TGTGCCAGCAACCGGGCGGACGATAGCAATCAGCCCCAGCATTTT.

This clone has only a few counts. The CDR3 sequence: CSVPRNYGYTF. In DNA form, the CDR3 reads TGCAGCGTCCCGAGGAACTATGGCTACACCTTC. The V and J genes are TRBV29-1 and TRBJ1-2; D ambiguous. The CDR3 has 11 amino acids. V gave up 6 bases and J gave up 2 bases, with 7 bases separating them. Per the germline V gene, CDR1 is SQVTM and CDR2 is ANQGSEA. The entire variable domain, with the rest obtained from reference TRBV29-1 and TRBJ1-2, is as follows: SAVISQKPSRDICQRGTSLTIQCQVDSQVTMMFWYRQQPGQSLTLIATANQGSEATYESGFVIDKFPISRPNLTFSTLTVSNMSPEDSSIYLCSVPRNYGYTFGSGTRLTVV.

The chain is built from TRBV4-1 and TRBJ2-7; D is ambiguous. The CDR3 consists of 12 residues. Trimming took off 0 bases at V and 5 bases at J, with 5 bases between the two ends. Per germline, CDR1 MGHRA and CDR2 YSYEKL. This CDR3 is CASSQEGNEQYF. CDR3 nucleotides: TGCGCCAGCAGCCAAGAAGGCAACGAGCAGTACTTC.

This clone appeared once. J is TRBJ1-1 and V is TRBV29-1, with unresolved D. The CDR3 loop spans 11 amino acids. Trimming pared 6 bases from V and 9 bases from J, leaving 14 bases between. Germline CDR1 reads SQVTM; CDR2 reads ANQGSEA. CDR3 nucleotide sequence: TGCAGCGTCGAAAGCCCACCTCAAGCTTTCTTT. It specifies CSVESPPQAFF.

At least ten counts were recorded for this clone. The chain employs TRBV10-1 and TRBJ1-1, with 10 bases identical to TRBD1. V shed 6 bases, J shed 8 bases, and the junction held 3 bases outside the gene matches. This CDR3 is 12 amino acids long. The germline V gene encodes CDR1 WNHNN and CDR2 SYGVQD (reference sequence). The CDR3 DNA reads TGCGCCAGCAGCCCGGGACAGGGGGAAGCTTTCTTT. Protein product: CASSPGQGEAFF.

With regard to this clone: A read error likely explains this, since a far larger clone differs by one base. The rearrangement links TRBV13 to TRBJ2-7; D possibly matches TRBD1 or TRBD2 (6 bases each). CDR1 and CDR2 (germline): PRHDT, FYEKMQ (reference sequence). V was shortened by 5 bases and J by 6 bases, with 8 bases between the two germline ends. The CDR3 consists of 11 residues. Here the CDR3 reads CASSGGREQYF. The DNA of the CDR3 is TGTGCCAGCAGCGGGGGGCGCGAGCAGTACTTC.

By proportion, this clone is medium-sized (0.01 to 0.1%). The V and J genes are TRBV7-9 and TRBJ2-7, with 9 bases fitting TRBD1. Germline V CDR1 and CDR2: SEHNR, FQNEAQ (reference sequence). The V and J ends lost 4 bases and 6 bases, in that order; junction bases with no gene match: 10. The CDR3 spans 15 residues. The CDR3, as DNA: TGTGCCAGCAGCTCCTGGACAGGGGCGCAGGGCGAGCAGTACTTC. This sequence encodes CASSSWTGAQGEQYF.

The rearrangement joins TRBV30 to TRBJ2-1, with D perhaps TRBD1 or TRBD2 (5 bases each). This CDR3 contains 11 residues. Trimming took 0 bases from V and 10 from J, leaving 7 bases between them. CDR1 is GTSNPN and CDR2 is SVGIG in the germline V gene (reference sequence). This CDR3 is CAWSVGGEQFF. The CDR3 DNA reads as TGTGCCTGGAGTGTTGGGGGAGAGCAGTTCTTC.